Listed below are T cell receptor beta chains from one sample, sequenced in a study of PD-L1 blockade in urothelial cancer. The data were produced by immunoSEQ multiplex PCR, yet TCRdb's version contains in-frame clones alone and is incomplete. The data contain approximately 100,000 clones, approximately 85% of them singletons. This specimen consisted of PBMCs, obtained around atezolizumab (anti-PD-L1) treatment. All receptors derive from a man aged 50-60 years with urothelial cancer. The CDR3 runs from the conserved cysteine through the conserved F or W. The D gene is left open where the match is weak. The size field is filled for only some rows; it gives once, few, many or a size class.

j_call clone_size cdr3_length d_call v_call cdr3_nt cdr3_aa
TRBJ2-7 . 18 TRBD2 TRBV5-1 TGCGCCAGCAGCTTGGAAGGCGGGAGGTACGGACTATCCTACGAGCAGTACTTC CASSLEGGRYGLSYEQYF
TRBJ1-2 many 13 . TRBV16 TGTGCCAGCAGCCAATCGAGCGGGAGTGGCTACACCTTC CASSQSSGSGYTF
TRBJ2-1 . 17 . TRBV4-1 TGCGCCAGCAGCCAAGTAGCCTCCCGGGCTAGCTCTAATGAGCAGTTCTTC CASSQVASRASSNEQFF
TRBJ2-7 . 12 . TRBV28 TGTGCCAGCAGCCGCGGTTCCTACGAGCAGTACTTC CASSRGSYEQYF
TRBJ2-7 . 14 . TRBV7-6 TGTGCCAGCAGCGACTCCCAGGGGGGCTACGAGCAGTACTTC CASSDSQGGYEQYF
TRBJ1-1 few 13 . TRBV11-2 TGTGCCAGCAGCTACCGACAGCTCACTGAAGCTTTCTTT CASSYRQLTEAFF
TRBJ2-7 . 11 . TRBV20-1 TGCAGTGCTCCCGTGCGCTACGAGCAGTACTTC CSAPVRYEQYF
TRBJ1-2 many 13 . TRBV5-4 TGTGCCAGCAGCTTGGCAGGGGTGAATGGCTACACCTTC CASSLAGVNGYTF
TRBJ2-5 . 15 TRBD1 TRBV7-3 TGTGCCAGCAGCGCCAACAGGGGGATGACAGAGACCCAGTACTTC CASSANRGMTETQYF
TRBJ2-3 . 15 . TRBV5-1 TGCGCCAGCAGCCTGGGCGAATGGGGCTCCGATACGCAGTATTTT CASSLGEWGSDTQYF
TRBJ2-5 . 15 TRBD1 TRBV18 TGTGCCAGCTCACCGGGACAGGGCTTTGAAGAGACCCAGTACTTC CASSPGQGFEETQYF
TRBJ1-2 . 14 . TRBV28 TGTGCCAGCAGTTCCGACAGACGTGGTCGTGGCTACACCTTC CASSSDRRGRGYTF
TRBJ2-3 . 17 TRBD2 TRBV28 TGTGCCAGCAGTTTAGGGAGGGCGGGAGCTTCAAGAAATACGCAGTATTTT CASSLGRAGASRNTQYF
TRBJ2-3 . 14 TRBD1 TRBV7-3 TGTGCCAGCAGCACCGGGACAGGGGCAGATACGCAGTATTTT CASSTGTGADTQYF
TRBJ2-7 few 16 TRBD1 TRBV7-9 TGTGCCAGCAGCCATGGACAGGGGGCGAATATCCACGAGCAGTACTTC CASSHGQGANIHEQYF
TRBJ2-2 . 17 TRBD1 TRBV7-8 TGTGCCAGCACCCCTACAGGGGGAGATTTGAACACCGGGGAGCTGTTTTTT CASTPTGGDLNTGELFF
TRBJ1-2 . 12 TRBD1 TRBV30 TGTGCCTGGACAGGGGGGAACTATGGCTACACCTTC CAWTGGNYGYTF
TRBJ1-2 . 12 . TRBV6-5 TGTGCCAGCAGTTACTCGGCCTATGGCTACACCTTC CASSYSAYGYTF
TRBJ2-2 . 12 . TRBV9 TGTGCCAGCAGCTATGAGTTGGGGGAGCTGTTTTTT CASSYELGELFF
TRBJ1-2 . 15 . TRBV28 TGTGCCAGCAGTTTTCCCACTGGAGCTAACTATGGCTACACCTTC CASSFPTGANYGYTF
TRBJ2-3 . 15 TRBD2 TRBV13 TGTGCCAGCAGCTTAGGGTTAGCGGGAGTAGATACGCAGTATTTT CASSLGLAGVDTQYF
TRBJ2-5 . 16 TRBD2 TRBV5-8 TGTGCCAGCAGCTGGGGGACTAGCGGGAGTAAGGAGACCCAGTACTTC CASSWGTSGSKETQYF
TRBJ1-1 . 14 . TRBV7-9 TGTGCCAGCAGCCGGCCCTTGGAGGTCACTGAAGCTTTCTTT CASSRPLEVTEAFF
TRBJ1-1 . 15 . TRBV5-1 TGCGCCAGCAGCTTCTTTGACAGTCCGAACACTGAAGCTTTCTTT CASSFFDSPNTEAFF
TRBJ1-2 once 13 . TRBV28 TGTGCCACATCGACAGGATTGGTCTATGGCTACACCTTC CATSTGLVYGYTF
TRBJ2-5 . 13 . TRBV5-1 TGCGCCAGCAGCTTACAGACCCAAGAGACCCAGTACTTC CASSLQTQETQYF
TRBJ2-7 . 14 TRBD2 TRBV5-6 TGTGCCAGCAGCCCGGGACTAGGGGGCTACGAGCAGTACTTC CASSPGLGGYEQYF
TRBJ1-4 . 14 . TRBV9 TGTGCCAGCAGCATAGGTCAGAGGAATGAAAAACTGTTTTTT CASSIGQRNEKLFF
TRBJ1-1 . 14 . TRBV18 TGTGCCAGCTCACCATATTTCGGGAACACTGAAGCTTTTTTT CASSPYFGNTEAFF
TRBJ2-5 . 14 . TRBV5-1 TGCGCCAGCAGCCCAGGACAGCCGCAAGAGACCCAGTACTTC CASSPGQPQETQYF
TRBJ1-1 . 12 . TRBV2 TGTGCCAGCTCAGTGTTCGGGACTGAAGCTTTCTTT CASSVFGTEAFF
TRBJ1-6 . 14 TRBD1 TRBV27 TGTGCCAGCAGTCTGGACAGGGGAAATTCACCCCTCCACTTT CASSLDRGNSPLHF
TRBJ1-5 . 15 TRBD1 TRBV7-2 TGTGCCAGCAGCTTCGTTCAGGGGGCGAATCAGCCCCAGCATTTT CASSFVQGANQPQHF
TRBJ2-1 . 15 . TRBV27 TGTGCCAGCAGTTACTTCGGGGTCTCCTACAATGAGCAGTTCTTC CASSYFGVSYNEQFF
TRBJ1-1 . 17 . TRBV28 TGTGCCAGCAGTTTAGTATCGCGGGGGCTGGTTACCACTGAAGCTTTCTTT CASSLVSRGLVTTEAFF
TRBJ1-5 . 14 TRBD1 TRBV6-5 TGTGCCAGCAGCCCACAGGGGGCTTATCAGCCCCAGCATTTT CASSPQGAYQPQHF
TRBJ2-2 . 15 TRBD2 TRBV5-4 TGTGCCAGCAGGCCGGGACTAGATCCGCCCGGGGAGCTGTTTTTT CASRPGLDPPGELFF
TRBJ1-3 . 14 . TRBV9 TGTGCCAGCAGCGTACAGGGGACGGGAAACACCATATATTTT CASSVQGTGNTIYF
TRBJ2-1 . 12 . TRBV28 TGTGCCAGCAGTTTACTCTACAATGAGCAGTTCTTC CASSLLYNEQFF
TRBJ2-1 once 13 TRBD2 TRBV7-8 TGTGCCAGCAGCCCCGGACTAGCTGGGAAACAGTTCTTC CASSPGLAGKQFF
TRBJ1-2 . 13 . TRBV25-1 TGTGCCAGCAGTGTTGGCAGATCCCGTGGCTACACCTTC CASSVGRSRGYTF